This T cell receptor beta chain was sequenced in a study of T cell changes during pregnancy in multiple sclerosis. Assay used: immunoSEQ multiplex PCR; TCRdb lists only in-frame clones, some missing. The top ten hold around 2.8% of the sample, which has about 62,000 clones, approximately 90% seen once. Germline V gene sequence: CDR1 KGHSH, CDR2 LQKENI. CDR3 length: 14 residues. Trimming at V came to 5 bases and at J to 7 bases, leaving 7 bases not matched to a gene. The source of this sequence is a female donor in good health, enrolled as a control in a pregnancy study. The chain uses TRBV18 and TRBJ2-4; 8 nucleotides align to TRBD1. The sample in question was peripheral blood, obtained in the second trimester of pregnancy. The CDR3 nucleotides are TGTGCCAGCTCATGGCCGGACAGGGAGAACATTCAGTACTTC. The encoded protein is CASSWPDRENIQYF.